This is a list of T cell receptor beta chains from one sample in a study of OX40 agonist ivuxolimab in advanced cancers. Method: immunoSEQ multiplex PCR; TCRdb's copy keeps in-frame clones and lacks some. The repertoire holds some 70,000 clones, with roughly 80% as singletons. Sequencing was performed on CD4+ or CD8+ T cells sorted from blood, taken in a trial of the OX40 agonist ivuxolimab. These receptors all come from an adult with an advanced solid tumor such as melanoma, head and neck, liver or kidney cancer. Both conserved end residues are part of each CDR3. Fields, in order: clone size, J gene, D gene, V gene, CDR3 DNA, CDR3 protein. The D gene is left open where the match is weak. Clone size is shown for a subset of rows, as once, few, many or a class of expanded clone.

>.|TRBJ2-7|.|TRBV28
TGTGCCAGCAGTTTGACCTACGAGCAGTACTTC
CASSLTYEQYF
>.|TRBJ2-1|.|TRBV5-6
TGTGCCAGCAGCTTGATCGGGGTAGGGCGAAATGAGCAGTTCTTC
CASSLIGVGRNEQFF
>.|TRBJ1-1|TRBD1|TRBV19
TGTGCCAGTAATCTACAGGGGGCGCGGGGCACTGAAGCTTTCTTT
CASNLQGARGTEAFF
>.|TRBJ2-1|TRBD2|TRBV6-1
TGTGCCAGCAGTGAATGGGGACTAGCGGGGGTAAACAATGAGCAGTTCTTC
CASSEWGLAGVNNEQFF
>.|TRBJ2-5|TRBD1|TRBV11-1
TGTGCCAGCAGCCCCCGGACAGGAGCTCAAGAGACCCAGTACTTC
CASSPRTGAQETQYF
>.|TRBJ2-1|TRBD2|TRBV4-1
TGCGCCAGCAGCCAAGATTGGCTCGGGACTAGCGGGTACAATGAGCAGTTCTTC
CASSQDWLGTSGYNEQFF
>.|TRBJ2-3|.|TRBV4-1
TGCGCCAGCAGCCAAGGCGCAGGGTCGACGGGAGATACGCAGTATTTT
CASSQGAGSTGDTQYF
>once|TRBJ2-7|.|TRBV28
TGTGCCAGCAGTACTATAGGTGCAGTGGAGAAGGCGAGCTTC
CASSTIGAVEKASF
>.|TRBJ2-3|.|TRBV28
TGTGCCAGCTCAACATCGGGGGCCGCCACAGATACGCAGTATTTT
CASSTSGAATDTQYF
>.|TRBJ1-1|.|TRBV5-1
TGCGCCAGCAGGCGGACCGGCGGGGGTACTGAAGCTTTCTTT
CASRRTGGGTEAFF
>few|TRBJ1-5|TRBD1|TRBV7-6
TGTGCCAGCAGCCCGGACAGGCAGGGGAATCAGCCCCAGCATTTT
CASSPDRQGNQPQHF
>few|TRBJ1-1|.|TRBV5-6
TGTGCCAGCAGCTTGGCCCGGGGGCAGCGGACGATGAACACTGAAGCTTTCTTT
CASSLARGQRTMNTEAFF
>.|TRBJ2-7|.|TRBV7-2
TGTGCCAGCAGCAGTAGCTCAAGCTCCTACGAGCAGTACTTC
CASSSSSSSYEQYF
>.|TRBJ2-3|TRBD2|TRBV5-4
TGTGCCAGCAGCCCCGGCGGACTAGCGGGGAGCACAGATACGCAGTATTTT
CASSPGGLAGSTDTQYF
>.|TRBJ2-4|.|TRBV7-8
TGTGCCAGCAGCTTAGACCCGGGACTGAAAGCCAAAAACATTCAGTACTTC
CASSLDPGLKAKNIQYF
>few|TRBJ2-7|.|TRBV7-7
TGTGCCAGCAGCATCAAAGAGGGCGGCGAGCAGTACTTC
CASSIKEGGEQYF
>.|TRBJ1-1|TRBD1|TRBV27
TGTGCCAGCAGTTTATCCTCGATAGACAGGGGAGTAATGAACACTGAAGCTTTCTTT
CASSLSSIDRGVMNTEAFF
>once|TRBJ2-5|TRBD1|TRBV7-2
TGTGCCAGCAGCCTCGGACAGGGGGAGACCCAGTACTTC
CASSLGQGETQYF
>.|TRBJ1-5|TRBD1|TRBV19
TGTGCCAGTAGGGGACAGGGGGCGTCCAATCAGCCCCAGCATTTT
CASRGQGASNQPQHF
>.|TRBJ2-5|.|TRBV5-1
TGCGCCAGCAGCTTGGGGGTCCTCCAAGAGACCCAGTACTTC
CASSLGVLQETQYF
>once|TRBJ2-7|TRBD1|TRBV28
TGTGCCAGCCGAGCCGGGACAGGGGGCTCCTACGAGCAGTACTTC
CASRAGTGGSYEQYF
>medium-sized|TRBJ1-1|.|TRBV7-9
TGTGCCAGCAGCTTAGAGGGGACAAACACTGAAGCTTTCTTT
CASSLEGTNTEAFF
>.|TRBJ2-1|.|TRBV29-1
TGCAGCGTTAGTCAGGGGGGATACAATGAGCAGTTCTTC
CSVSQGGYNEQFF
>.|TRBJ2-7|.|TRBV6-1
TGTGCCAGCAGTGATGGGAGGACGGGCCCCTACGAGCAGTACTTC
CASSDGRTGPYEQYF
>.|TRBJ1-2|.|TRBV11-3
TGTGCCAGCAGCTTAGAAGGCTATGGCTACACCTTC
CASSLEGYGYTF
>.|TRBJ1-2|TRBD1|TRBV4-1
TGCGCCAGCAGACTAGACCTAGGGGGCGGCTACACCTTC
CASRLDLGGGYTF
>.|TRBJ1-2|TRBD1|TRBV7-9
TGTGCCAGCAGTCTTCCGGGACAGGGATACACCTTC
CASSLPGQGYTF
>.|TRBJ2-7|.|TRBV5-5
TGTGCCAGCAGCCTGCTCCCCGTCTCCTACGAGCAGTACTTC
CASSLLPVSYEQYF
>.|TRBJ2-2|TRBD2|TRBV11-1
TGTGCCAGCAGTTCTCGACTAGCGGGGCTCGACACCGGGGAGCTGTTTTTT
CASSSRLAGLDTGELFF
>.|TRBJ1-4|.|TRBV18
TGTGCCAGCTCGCCTAACCGGGATCATGAAAAACTGTTTTTT
CASSPNRDHEKLFF
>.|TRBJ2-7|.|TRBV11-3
TGTGCCAGCAGCCAGGGAGATGGATACGAGCAGTACTTC
CASSQGDGYEQYF
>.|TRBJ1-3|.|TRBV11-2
TGTGCCAGCAGCTTACAGGGCCGGTCCTCTGGAAACACCATATATTTT
CASSLQGRSSGNTIYF
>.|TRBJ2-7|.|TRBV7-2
TGTGCCAGCAGCTTATGGCAGAGCGACGAGCAGTACTTC
CASSLWQSDEQYF
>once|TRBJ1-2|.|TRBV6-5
TGTGCCAGCAGTTTAGCGCTTGACCTCTATGGCTACACCTTC
CASSLALDLYGYTF
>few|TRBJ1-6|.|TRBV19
TGTGCCAGTCAGCGGAGGGTGCGGGGTAATTCACCCCTCCACTTT
CASQRRVRGNSPLHF
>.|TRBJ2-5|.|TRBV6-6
TGTGCCAGCAGAGTGCGTGGATTACAAGAGACCCAGTACTTC
CASRVRGLQETQYF
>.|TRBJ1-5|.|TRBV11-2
TGTGCCAGCAGCTTGAGGGCGACTGGTTATACGGCCCAGCATTTT
CASSLRATGYTAQHF
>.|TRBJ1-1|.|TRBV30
TGTGCCTGGAGTCCCTCGGGGGGGACCACTGAAGCTTTCTTT
CAWSPSGGTTEAFF
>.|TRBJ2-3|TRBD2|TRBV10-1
TGCGCCAGCAGTGCGATACTAGCGGGGGGAACAGATACGCAGTATTTT
CASSAILAGGTDTQYF
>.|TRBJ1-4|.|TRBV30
TGTGCCTGGACACAAGGGGGTAATGAAAAACTGTTTTTT
CAWTQGGNEKLFF